These 23 T cell receptor beta chains came from one sample sequenced in a study of blood T cell repertoires in COVID-19. The repertoire was sequenced with immunoSEQ multiplex PCR; TCRdb's copy has only in-frame clones and lacks some. Of around 31,000 clones listed, approximately 88% were seen once; the top ten hold approximately 7.9%. The source material was peripheral blood. All receptors derive from a man in his fifties or sixties with COVID-19, enrolled during active disease.

This chain joins TRBV5-6 and TRBJ2-1, with D tentatively TRBD2 (6 bases). Germline V gene sequence: CDR1 SGHDT, CDR2 YYEEEE. Trimming stripped 0 bases from V and 7 bases from J, with 11 bases between. The CDR3 has 14 residues. CDR3 DNA sequence: TGTGCCAGCAGCTTGGAGGCAGGGAGGAATGAGCAGTTCTTC. It specifies CASSLEAGRNEQFF.

The rearrangement links TRBV28 to TRBJ2-6; D is possibly TRBD1 (5 bases). V lost 4 bases and J 1 base, leaving 5 bases between the germline ends. Germline V gene lookup returns CDR1 MDHEN and CDR2 SYDVKM. This CDR3 has 14 residues. In nucleotides, the CDR3 is TGTGCCAGCAGTTACAGGTCTGGGGCCAACGTCCTGACTTTC. This codes for CASSYRSGANVLTF. Supplemented by reference TRBV28 and TRBJ2-6, the full variable domain reads DVKVTQSSRYLVKRTGEKVFLECVQDMDHENMFWYRQDPGLGLRLIYFSYDVKMKEKGDIPEGYSVSREKKERFSLILESASTNQTSMYLCASSYRSGANVLTFGAGSRLTVL.

This clone was detected once. CDR3 DNA sequence: TGTGCCAGCAGTATTTCTAGCGGGTGGGAGGCAGATACGCAGTATTTT. Translated, it gives CASSISSGWEADTQYF. The chain has TRBV28 and TRBJ2-3, with 8 bases lining up with TRBD2. The CDR3 length is 16 residues. Germline CDR1 and CDR2: MDHEN and SYDVKM. With V trimmed by 5 bases and J by 4 bases, 11 bases remained unmatched. The whole variable domain, filled in from reference TRBV28 and TRBJ2-3, reads DVKVTQSSRYLVKRTGEKVFLECVQDMDHENMFWYRQDPGLGLRLIYFSYDVKMKEKGDIPEGYSVSREKKERFSLILESASTNQTSMYLCASSISSGWEADTQYFGPGTRLTVL.

This sequence joins TRBV28 and TRBJ2-7, with 9 bases that match TRBD1. CDR1 and CDR2 from the germline V gene are MDHEN and SYDVKM. The junction had 9 bases not matched to a gene; V was cut back by 5 bases and J by 4 bases. The CDR3 consists of 15 residues. The CDR3 nucleotides are TGTGCCAGCAGTCCTAACGGACAGGGGCGATACGAGCAGTACTTC. Translation gives CASSPNGQGRYEQYF.

The genes are TRBV4-2 and TRBJ1-2; TRBD1 agrees at 9 bases. The ends lost 2 bases at V and 3 bases at J; junction bases unmatched: 13. CDR1 and CDR2 from the germline V gene are LGHNA and YNFKEQ. There are 18 residues in the CDR3. The CDR3 nucleotides are TGTGCCAGCAGCCAACCTTTCGGGACAGGGTTGTTGGACTATGGCTACACCTTC. This encodes CASSQPFGTGLLDYGYTF.

V usage is TRBV10-3 and J usage is TRBJ1-4; weak D call: TRBD1 (6 bases). The CDR3 covers 15 residues. Germline values: CDR1 ENHRY, CDR2 SYGVKD. V lost 4 bases to trimming and J lost 8 bases, with 17 bases between them. In nucleotides, the CDR3 is TGTGCCATCAGTGGGTCAGGCAGGGGAGACGAAAAACTGTTTTTT. As protein: CAISGSGRGDEKLFF.

This rearrangement joins TRBV3-1 (or the pseudogene TRBV3-2) to TRBJ1-2; no clear D. Looked up from germline, CDR1 is LGHDT and CDR2 is YNNKEL (reference sequence). This CDR3 is built from 16 residues. V gave up 0 bases and J gave up 0 bases, with 11 bases separating them. CDR3: CASSQDSITANYGYTF. CDR3 coding DNA: TGTGCCAGCAGCCAAGATTCCATAACAGCTAACTATGGCTACACCTTC.

The chain couples TRBV7-9 to TRBJ2-3; 10 bases are a match to TRBD2. The junction had 7 bases not matched to a gene; V was cut back by 4 bases and J by 6 bases. The CDR3 is made up of 15 amino acids. The V gene's germline CDR1 is SEHNR and CDR2 FQNEAQ (reference sequence). Written as DNA, the CDR3 is TGTGCCAGCAGCTCAAGCGGGAGGGCTCCGGATACGCAGTATTTT. It translates to CASSSSGRAPDTQYF. Based on the CDR3 plus reference TRBV7-9 and TRBJ2-3, the full variable domain is DTGVSQNPRHKITKRGQNVTFRCDPISEHNRLYWYRQTLGQGPEFLTYFQNEAQLEKSRLLSDRFSAERPKGSFSTLEIQRTEQGDSAMYLCASSSSGRAPDTQYFGPGTRLTVL.

The chain uses TRBV9 and TRBJ1-1; a possible D gene is TRBD1 (6 bases). The germline V and J ends were trimmed by 0 bases and 4 bases, with 10 bases remaining between them. The CDR3 covers 14 residues. CDR1 is SGDLS and CDR2 is YYNGEE in the germline V gene. CDR3 sequence reads: CASSVDVRGTEAFF. The CDR3, as DNA: TGTGCCAGCAGCGTAGATGTCAGGGGCACTGAAGCTTTCTTT.

This chain uses TRBV7-2 with TRBJ1-1, with D possibly being TRBD1 (5 bases). Trimming pared 2 bases from V and 3 bases from J, leaving 19 bases between. The CDR3 spans 17 residues. Germline values: CDR1 SGHTA, CDR2 FQGNSA. CDR3 region: CASSLLFDWGTHTEAFF. In nucleotides, the CDR3 is TGTGCCAGCAGCTTACTTTTTGATTGGGGGACTCACACTGAAGCTTTCTTT.

The rearrangement joins TRBV10-3 to TRBJ1-6; TRBD1 matches at 8 bases. J gave up 9 bases and V 11 bases, and 12 bases lay outside the gene matches. The germline V gene encodes CDR1 ENHRY and CDR2 SYGVKD. This CDR3 has 14 amino acids. The CDR3 DNA sequence: TGTGCCGGCCAAACTAACAGGGGGGGTTCACCCCTCCACTTT. Translation: CAGQTNRGGSPLHF.

This clone was counted only a few times. The V gene is TRBV6-5, the J gene TRBJ1-4; 10 bases fit TRBD1. CDR1 and CDR2 (germline): MNHEY, SVGAGI. V shed 8 bases, J shed 8 bases, and the junction held 8 bases outside the gene matches. This CDR3 is built from 14 residues. This chain's CDR3 is CASRKGQGGEKLFF. DNA for the CDR3: TGTGCCAGCCGCAAAGGACAGGGGGGGGAAAAACTGTTTTTT.

The chain couples TRBV30 to TRBJ2-7, with 7 positions matching TRBD1. Trimming took 2 bases from V and 3 from J; bases not matched to a gene: 7. The germline V gene has CDR1 GTSNPN and CDR2 SVGIG (reference sequence). The CDR3 totals 14 residues. CDR3: CAWSPGTAVYEQYF. CDR3 in DNA: TGTGCCTGGAGTCCCGGGACAGCTGTCTACGAGCAGTACTTC.

The rearrangement links TRBV5-4 to TRBJ2-2, with a possible D match to TRBD2 (6 bases). Germline values: CDR1 SGHNT, CDR2 YYREEE (reference sequence). The CDR3 loop spans 15 amino acids. Trimming shortened V by 1 base and J by 4 bases, and 11 bases separated the two germline ends. The CDR3 protein is CASSLREIPTGELFF. The CDR3 nucleotides read TGTGCCAGCAGCTTGCGGGAGATCCCCACCGGGGAGCTGTTTTTT.

The chain carries TRBV2 and TRBJ1-4, with 7 nucleotides matching TRBD1. The CDR3 is 14 amino acids. Trimming removed 9 bases from V and 5 bases from J; junction bases left unmatched: 9. Germline V CDR1 and CDR2: SNHLY, FYNNEI. CDR3 region: CASQPGQRNEKLFF. The CDR3 region has the DNA TGTGCCAGTCAACCGGGACAGAGAAATGAAAAACTGTTTTTT. The variable domain in full, completed from reference TRBV2 and TRBJ1-4, reads EPEVTQTPSHQVTQMGQEVILRCVPISNHLYFYWYRQILGQKVEFLVSFYNNEISEKSEIFDDQFSVERPDGSNFTLKIRSTKLEDSAMYFCASQPGQRNEKLFFGSGTQLSVL.

The chain joins TRBV7-9 to TRBJ1-1; tentative D call: TRBD1 (5 bases). V lost 2 bases and J 4 bases, leaving 14 bases between the germline ends. The CDR3 is made up of 15 amino acids. Per germline, CDR1 SEHNR and CDR2 FQNEAQ (reference sequence). The CDR3 is CASSLIGVGGTEAFF. The DNA for the CDR3 is TGTGCCAGCAGCTTAATAGGGGTAGGCGGCACTGAAGCTTTCTTT.

J is TRBJ2-7 and V is TRBV11-2; TRBD2 agrees at 10 bases. CDR3 length equals 18 residues. After removal of 1 base from V and 3 bases from J, the junction contained 12 bases not matched to a gene. CDR1 and CDR2 from the germline V gene are SGHAT and FQNNGV. CDR3 nucleotides: TGTGCCAGCAGCTTAGTGGCTAGCGGGAGTGCTAAGTTCTACGAGCAGTACTTC. It yields the protein CASSLVASGSAKFYEQYF.

This sequence joins TRBV6-5 and TRBJ2-1, with 7 bases fitting TRBD2. V shed 5 bases and J 0 bases; nucleotides not matched to a gene: 4. CDR3 length equals 15 residues. The germline CDR1 and CDR2 sequences are MNHEY and SVGAGI. The DNA of the CDR3 is TGTGCCAGCAGTATGCGGGAGCCCTCCTACAATGAGCAGTTCTTC. Translated, it gives CASSMREPSYNEQFF.

A single count supports this clone. The V gene is TRBV4-1, the J gene TRBJ2-5, with 7 nucleotides matching TRBD2. The CDR3 sequence is 17 residues long. Germline CDR1 MGHRA, CDR2 YSYEKL. Germline trimming cut 4 bases from V and 1 base from J; bases unmatched to any gene: 12. For the CDR3, the DNA is TGCGCCAGCAGCCGAGGAGACGGGGGGAACGCCCAAGAGACCCAGTACTTC. Its protein is CASSRGDGGNAQETQYF.

The CDR3 is CASSATGLADTQYF. CDR3 bases: TGTGCCAGCAGTGCGACAGGGCTAGCAGATACGCAGTATTTT. V usage is TRBV2 and J usage is TRBJ2-3; 7 bases are a match to TRBD1. Germline assignment: CDR1 SNHLY and CDR2 FYNNEI. The CDR3 length is 14 residues. J was trimmed by 4 bases and V by 4 bases; bases with no gene match: 5. Full variable domain (outside the CDR3, taken from reference TRBV2 and TRBJ2-3): EPEVTQTPSHQVTQMGQEVILRCVPISNHLYFYWYRQILGQKVEFLVSFYNNEISEKSEIFDDQFSVERPDGSNFTLKIRSTKLEDSAMYFCASSATGLADTQYFGPGTRLTVL.

CDR3 DNA: TGTGCCAGCAGCTACCTAGCTAGGGACACCGGGGAGCTGTTTTTT. This gives the protein CASSYLARDTGELFF. V gene TRBV7-9 combines with J gene TRBJ2-2; weak D call: TRBD2 (5 bases). The CDR3 contains 15 residues. Trimming cost V 4 bases and J 3 bases, with 12 bases left between them. The V gene's germline CDR1 is SEHNR and CDR2 FQNEAQ (reference sequence).

The chain links TRBV6-5 to TRBJ1-4; D gene uncertain. CDR1 MNHEY and CDR2 SVGAGI come from the germline V gene. Trimming stripped 4 bases from V and 5 bases from J, with 14 bases between. The CDR3 extends over 15 amino acids. CDR3 loop: CASSFQTGKNEKLFF. The CDR3 nucleotides read TGTGCCAGCAGTTTCCAGACGGGAAAGAATGAAAAACTGTTTTTT.

The rearrangement uses TRBV28 and TRBJ2-7, with a tentative D call TRBD1 (6 bases). V was cut by 6 bases and J by 3 bases, with 30 bases left in between. Looked up from germline, CDR1 is MDHEN and CDR2 is SYDVKM. The CDR3 has 19 amino acids. The CDR3 protein is CASSSPGQRLSLTYYEQYF. For the CDR3, the DNA is TGTGCCAGCAGCTCCCCAGGACAGAGACTGAGTTTAACCTACTACGAGCAGTACTTC.